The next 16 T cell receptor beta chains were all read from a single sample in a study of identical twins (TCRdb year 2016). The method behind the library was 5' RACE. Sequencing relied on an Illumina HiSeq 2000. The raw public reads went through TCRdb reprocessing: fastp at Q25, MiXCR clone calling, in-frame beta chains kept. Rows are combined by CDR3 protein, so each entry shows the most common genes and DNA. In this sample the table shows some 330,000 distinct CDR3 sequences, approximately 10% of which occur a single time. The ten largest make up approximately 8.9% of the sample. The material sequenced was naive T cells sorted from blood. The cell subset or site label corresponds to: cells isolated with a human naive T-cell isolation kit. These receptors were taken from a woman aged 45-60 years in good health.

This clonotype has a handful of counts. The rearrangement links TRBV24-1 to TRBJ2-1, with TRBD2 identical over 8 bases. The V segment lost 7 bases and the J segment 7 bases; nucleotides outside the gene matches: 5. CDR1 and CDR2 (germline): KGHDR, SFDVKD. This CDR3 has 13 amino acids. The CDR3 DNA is TGTGCCACCAGGAGCGGGAGTAGAAATGAGCAGTTCTTC. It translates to CATRSGSRNEQFF.

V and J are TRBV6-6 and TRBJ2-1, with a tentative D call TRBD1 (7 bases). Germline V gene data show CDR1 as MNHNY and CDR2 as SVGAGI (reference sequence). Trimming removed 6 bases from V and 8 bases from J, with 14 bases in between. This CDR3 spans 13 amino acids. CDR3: CASSYPGGHEQFF. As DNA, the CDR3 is TGTGCCAGCAGCTATCCAGGGGGGCATGAGCAGTTCTTC.

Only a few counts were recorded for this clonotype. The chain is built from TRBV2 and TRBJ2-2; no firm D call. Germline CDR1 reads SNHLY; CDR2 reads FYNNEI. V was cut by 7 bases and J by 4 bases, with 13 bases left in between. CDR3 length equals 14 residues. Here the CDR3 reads CASTTPQGTGELFF. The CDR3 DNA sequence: TGTGCCAGCACTACCCCCCAAGGCACCGGGGAGCTGTTTTTT.

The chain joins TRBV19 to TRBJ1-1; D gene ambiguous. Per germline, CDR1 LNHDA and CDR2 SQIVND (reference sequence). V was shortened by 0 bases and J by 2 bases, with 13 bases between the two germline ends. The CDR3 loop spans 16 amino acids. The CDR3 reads CASSIDGEWVNTEAFF. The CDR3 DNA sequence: TGTGCCAGTAGTATAGATGGGGAATGGGTAAACACTGAAGCTTTCTTT.

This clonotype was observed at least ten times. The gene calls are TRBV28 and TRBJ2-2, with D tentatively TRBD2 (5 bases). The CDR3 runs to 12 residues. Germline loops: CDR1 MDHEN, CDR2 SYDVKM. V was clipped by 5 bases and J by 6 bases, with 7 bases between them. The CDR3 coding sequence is TGTGCCAGCAGTCGAGGGCCCGGGGAGCTGTTTTTT. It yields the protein CASSRGPGELFF.

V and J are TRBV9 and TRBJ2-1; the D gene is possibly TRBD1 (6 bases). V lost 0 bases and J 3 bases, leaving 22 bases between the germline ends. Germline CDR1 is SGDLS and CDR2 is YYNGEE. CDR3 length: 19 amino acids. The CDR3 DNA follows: TGTGCCAGCAGCGTAGCCGAGACCAAACAGGGAGATTTCTACAATGAGCAGTTCTTC. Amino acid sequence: CASSVAETKQGDFYNEQFF.

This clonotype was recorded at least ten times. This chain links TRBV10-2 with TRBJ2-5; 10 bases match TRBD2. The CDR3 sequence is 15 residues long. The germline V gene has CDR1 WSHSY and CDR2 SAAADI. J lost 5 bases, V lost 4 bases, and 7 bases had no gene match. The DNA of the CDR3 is TGCGCCAGCAGTGTAGCTAGCGGGAGTGGTGAGACCCAGTACTTC. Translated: CASSVASGSGETQYF.

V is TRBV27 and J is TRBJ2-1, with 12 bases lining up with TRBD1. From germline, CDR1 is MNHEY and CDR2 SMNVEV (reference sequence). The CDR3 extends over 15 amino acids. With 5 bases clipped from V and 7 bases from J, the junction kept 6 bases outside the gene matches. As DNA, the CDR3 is TGTGCCAGCAGTCCCGGGACAGGGGGCGAGAATGAGCAGTTCTTC. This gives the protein CASSPGTGGENEQFF.

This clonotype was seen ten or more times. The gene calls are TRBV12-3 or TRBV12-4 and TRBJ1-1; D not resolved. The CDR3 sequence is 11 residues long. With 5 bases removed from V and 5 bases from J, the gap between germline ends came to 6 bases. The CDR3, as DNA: TGTGCCAGCAGTCCGGGGACTGAAGCTTTCTTT. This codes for CASSPGTEAFF.

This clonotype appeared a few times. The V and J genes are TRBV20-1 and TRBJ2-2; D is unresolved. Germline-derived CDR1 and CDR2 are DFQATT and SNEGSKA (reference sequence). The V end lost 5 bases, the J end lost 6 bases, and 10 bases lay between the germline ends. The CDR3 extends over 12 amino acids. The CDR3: CSAHALSGELFF. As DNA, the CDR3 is TGCAGTGCTCACGCTCTTTCCGGGGAGCTGTTTTTT.

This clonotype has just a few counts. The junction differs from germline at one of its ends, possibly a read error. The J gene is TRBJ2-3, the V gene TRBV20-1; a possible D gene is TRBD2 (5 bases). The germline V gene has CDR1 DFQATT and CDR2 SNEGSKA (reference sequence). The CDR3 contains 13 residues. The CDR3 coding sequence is TGCAGTGCTAGAGATCTGAGGGCAGCCCCGCATAATTTT. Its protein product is CSARDLRAAPHNF.

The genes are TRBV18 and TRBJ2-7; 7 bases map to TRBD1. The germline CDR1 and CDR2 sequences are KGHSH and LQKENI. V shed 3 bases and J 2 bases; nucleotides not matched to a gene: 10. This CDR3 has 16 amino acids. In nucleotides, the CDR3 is TGTGCCAGCTCACCCACCGACAGGGTTTCCCCCTACGAGCAGTACTTC. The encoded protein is CASSPTDRVSPYEQYF.

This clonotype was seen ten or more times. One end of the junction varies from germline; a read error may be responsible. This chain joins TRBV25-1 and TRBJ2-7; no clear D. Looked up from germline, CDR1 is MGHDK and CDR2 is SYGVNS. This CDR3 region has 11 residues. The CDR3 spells CASSESYEQYF. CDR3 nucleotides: TGCGCCAGCAGTGAGTCCTACGAGCAGTACTTC.

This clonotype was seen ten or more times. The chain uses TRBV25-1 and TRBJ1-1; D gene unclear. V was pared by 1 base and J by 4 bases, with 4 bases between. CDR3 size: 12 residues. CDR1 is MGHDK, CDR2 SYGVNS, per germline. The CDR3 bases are TGTGCCAGCAGTGAATGGGGCACTGAAGCTTTCTTT. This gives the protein CASSEWGTEAFF.

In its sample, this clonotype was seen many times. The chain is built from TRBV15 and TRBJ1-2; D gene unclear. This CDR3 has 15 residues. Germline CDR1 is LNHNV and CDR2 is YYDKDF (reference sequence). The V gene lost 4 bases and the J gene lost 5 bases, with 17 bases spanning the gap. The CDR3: CATSKVLGRPYGYTF. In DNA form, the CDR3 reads TGTGCCACCAGCAAGGTCCTTGGACGGCCTTATGGCTACACCTTC.

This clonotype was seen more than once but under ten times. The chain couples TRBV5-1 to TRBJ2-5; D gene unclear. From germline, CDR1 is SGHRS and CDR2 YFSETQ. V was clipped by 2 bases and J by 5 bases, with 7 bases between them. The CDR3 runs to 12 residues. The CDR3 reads CASSFTRETQYF. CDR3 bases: TGCGCCAGCAGCTTTACTCGGGAGACCCAGTACTTC.